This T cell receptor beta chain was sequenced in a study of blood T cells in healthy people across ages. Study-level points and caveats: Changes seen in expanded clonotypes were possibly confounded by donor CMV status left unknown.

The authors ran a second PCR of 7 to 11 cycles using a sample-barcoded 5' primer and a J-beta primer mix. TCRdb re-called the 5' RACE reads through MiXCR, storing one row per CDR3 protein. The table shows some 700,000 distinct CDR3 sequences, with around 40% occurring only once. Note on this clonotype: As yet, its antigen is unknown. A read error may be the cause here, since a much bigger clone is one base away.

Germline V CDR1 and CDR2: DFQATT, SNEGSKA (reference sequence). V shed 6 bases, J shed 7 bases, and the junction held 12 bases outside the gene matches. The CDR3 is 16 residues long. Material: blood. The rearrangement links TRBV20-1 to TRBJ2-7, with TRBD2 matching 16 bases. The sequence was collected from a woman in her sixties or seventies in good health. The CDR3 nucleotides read TGCAGTGCATTTCCGGGACTAGCGGGAGGGCAGGGTGAGCAGTACTTC. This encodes CSAFPGLAGGQGEQYF.